These 28 T cell receptor beta chains came from one sample sequenced in a study of blood T cell repertoires in COVID-19. Assay used: immunoSEQ multiplex PCR; TCRdb lists only in-frame clones, some missing. Seen here are fewer than 150,000 clones, roughly 87% observed once, and the top ten hold roughly 18%. Input material: PBMCs or T cells enriched from blood (not recorded which). The receptors were sampled from a man aged 25 to 45 who had recovered from COVID-19.

The V call is TRBV14, the J call TRBJ2-3; D remains ambiguous. V gave up 1 base and J gave up 0 bases, with 17 bases separating them. This CDR3 contains 18 residues. The germline V gene encodes CDR1 SGHDN and CDR2 FVKESK. CDR3 sequence: CASSQGFRAFDSTDTQYF. The DNA for the CDR3 is TGTGCCAGCAGCCAAGGCTTCCGAGCTTTTGATAGCACAGATACGCAGTATTTT.

This clone was detected once. V usage is TRBV9 and J usage is TRBJ2-2; TRBD1 matches 7 bases. This CDR3 spans 15 amino acids. The ends lost 3 bases at V and 3 bases at J; junction bases unmatched: 5. Germline V gene data show CDR1 as SGDLS and CDR2 as YYNGEE. CDR3 nucleotides: TGTGCCAGCAGCGAAGGGGGCGGCTACACCGGGGAGCTGTTTTTT. This codes for CASSEGGGYTGELFF.

The gene calls are TRBV5-1 and TRBJ2-2; TRBD1 is a possible D gene (5 bases). Germline loops: CDR1 SGHRS, CDR2 YFSETQ. V shed 7 bases and J shed 1 base, with 8 bases lying between them. The CDR3 has 13 residues. The DNA of the CDR3 is TGCGCCAGCGAAACAGGGAACACCGGGGAGCTGTTTTTT. Translating it yields CASETGNTGELFF.

This sequence joins TRBV7-9 and TRBJ1-3, with 7 bases aligning to TRBD1. The germline gives CDR1 SEHNR, CDR2 FQNEAQ (reference sequence). With V trimmed by 1 base and J by 0 bases, 0 bases remained unmatched. This CDR3 is 15 amino acids long. The CDR3 region has the DNA TGTGCCAGCAGCTTAGACAGGGGCTCTGGAAACACCATATATTTT. Translated: CASSLDRGSGNTIYF.

This clone was picked up a small number of times. The V gene is TRBV30, the J gene TRBJ1-1, with TRBD1 identical over 7 bases. Germline CDR1 and CDR2: GTSNPN and SVGIG (reference sequence). This CDR3 has 12 amino acids. V was clipped by 3 bases and J by 7 bases; unmatched bases: 5. Written as DNA, the CDR3 is TGTGCCTGGAGCCAGGGGGTGAGTGAAGCTTTCTTT. As protein: CAWSQGVSEAFF.

The chain combines TRBV7-9 with TRBJ1-1; weak D call: TRBD1 (5 bases). Trimming left V 4 bases short and J 3 bases short, with 15 bases between. The CDR3 extends over 15 amino acids. Germline assignment: CDR1 SEHNR and CDR2 FQNEAQ (reference sequence). CDR3 nucleotides: TGTGCCAGCAGCTCAGGCTGGGCGGGGGACACTGAAGCTTTCTTT. Amino acids: CASSSGWAGDTEAFF.

This chain joins TRBV27 and TRBJ2-2; TRBD1 aligns across 8 bases. Looked up from germline, CDR1 is MNHEY and CDR2 is SMNVEV (reference sequence). There are 13 residues in the CDR3. After removal of 6 bases from V and 7 bases from J, the junction contained 4 bases not matched to a gene. The CDR3 sequence: CASRRQGIGELFF. CDR3 DNA: TGTGCCAGCAGACGACAGGGGATCGGGGAGCTGTTTTTT.

This clone has a count of ten or more. The chain uses TRBV5-1 and TRBJ2-7; D remains ambiguous. Germline-derived CDR1 and CDR2 are SGHRS and YFSETQ. The CDR3 runs to 15 residues. Between the trimmed V and J ends, which lost 4 bases and 8 bases, there was a span of 22 bases. The DNA of the CDR3 is TGCGCCAGCAGCAGCCACAGCTTAATTTTGGATCAGCAGTACTTC. This gives the protein CASSSHSLILDQQYF. Drawing the rest from reference TRBV5-1 and TRBJ2-7, the complete variable domain is KAGVTQTPRYLIKTRGQQVTLSCSPISGHRSVSWYQQTPGQGLQFLFEYFSETQRNKGNFPGRFSGRQFSNSRSEMNVSTLELGDSALYLCASSSHSLILDQQYFGPGTRLTVT.

The J gene is TRBJ2-2, the V gene TRBV19; D possibly corresponds to TRBD1 (6 bases). Per the germline V gene, CDR1 is LNHDA and CDR2 is SQIVND (reference sequence). The germline V and J ends were trimmed by 5 bases and 0 bases, with 10 bases remaining between them. The CDR3 has 15 amino acids. CDR3 bases: TGTGCCAGTAGTTGGGACACCCCGAACACCGGGGAGCTGTTTTTT. It codes for CASSWDTPNTGELFF.

The chain couples TRBV6-1 to TRBJ1-2; 10 bases map to TRBD1. Trimming took 1 base from V and 5 from J; bases not matched to a gene: 7. The V gene's germline CDR1 is MNHNS and CDR2 SASEGT. This CDR3 region has 16 residues. This CDR3 reads CASSEGGTGVAYGYTF. CDR3 nucleotide sequence: TGTGCCAGCAGTGAAGGCGGGACAGGGGTCGCTTATGGCTACACCTTC.

This clone occurred a few times. J is TRBJ1-3 and V is TRBV19, with D perhaps matching TRBD1 (5 bases). Trimming took 10 bases from V and 0 from J, leaving 16 bases between them. Germline values: CDR1 LNHDA, CDR2 SQIVND (reference sequence). This CDR3 has 15 amino acids. CDR3 in DNA: TGTGCCACCAGGCGACAGTTCTACTCTGGAAACACCATATATTTT. It is translated as CATRRQFYSGNTIYF.

This chain joins TRBV19 and TRBJ1-1, with D possibly being TRBD1 (6 bases). The germline gives CDR1 LNHDA, CDR2 SQIVND (reference sequence). V was clipped by 7 bases and J by 1 base, with 13 bases between them. This CDR3 is built from 14 residues. The CDR3 DNA reads TGTGCCAGTAAAACCGGACAGACGAACACTGAAGCTTTCTTT. Its translation is CASKTGQTNTEAFF.

V is TRBV9 and J is TRBJ2-1, with D perhaps TRBD2 (6 bases). This CDR3 contains 16 residues. Germline V gene lookup returns CDR1 SGDLS and CDR2 YYNGEE. Trimming cost V 0 bases and J 0 bases, with 10 bases left between them. The CDR3 sequence is CASSVGSGPSYNEQFF. The CDR3 coding sequence is TGTGCCAGCAGCGTAGGGAGCGGGCCCTCCTACAATGAGCAGTTCTTC.

This sequence joins TRBV3-1 (or the pseudogene TRBV3-2) and TRBJ2-2, with a possible D match to TRBD2 (7 bases). V lost 2 bases, J lost 4 bases, and 14 bases lay in between. CDR3 size: 16 residues. Germline V lookup: CDR1 LGHDT, CDR2 YNNKEL (reference sequence). The CDR3 sequence is CASSQPRGGSTGELFF. CDR3 sequence (DNA): TGTGCCAGCAGCCAACCAAGGGGGGGCAGCACCGGGGAGCTGTTTTTT.

The chain has TRBV28 and TRBJ1-2, with TRBD1 matching over 9 bases. This CDR3 spans 13 amino acids. Trimming removed 5 bases from V and 5 bases from J; junction bases left unmatched: 3. Germline V gene sequence: CDR1 MDHEN, CDR2 SYDVKM. The CDR3 spells CASSRQGVYGYTF. The DNA for the CDR3 is TGTGCCAGCAGTCGACAGGGGGTTTATGGCTACACCTTC.

The V and J genes are TRBV6-6 and TRBJ1-1; D gene ambiguous. CDR3 length equals 12 residues. V lost 7 bases and J 1 base, leaving 7 bases between the germline ends. Germline assignment: CDR1 MNHNY and CDR2 SVGAGI (reference sequence). The CDR3 reads CASMLRNTEAFF. DNA for the CDR3: TGTGCCAGCATGTTGAGGAACACTGAAGCTTTCTTT.

The sample holds a few counts of this clone. The J gene is TRBJ2-7, the V gene TRBV11-3, with 9 bases that match TRBD1. V shed 1 base and J 3 bases; nucleotides not matched to a gene: 4. The CDR3 is made up of 15 amino acids. Germline V gene data show CDR1 as SGHNT and CDR2 as YENEEA. CDR3 bases: TGTGCCAGCAGCTTAGGGGGACAGGGAGTCTACGAGCAGTACTTC. This gives the protein CASSLGGQGVYEQYF.

The CDR3 region is CASSVGNRANYGYTF. The CDR3, as DNA: TGTGCCAGCAGCGTAGGTAACAGGGCGAACTATGGCTACACCTTC. The V gene is TRBV9, the J gene TRBJ1-2, with D maybe TRBD1 (6 bases). V lost 0 bases to trimming and J lost 2 bases, with 11 bases between them. The CDR3 covers 15 residues. Germline V gene lookup returns CDR1 SGDLS and CDR2 YYNGEE. Full variable domain (outside the CDR3, taken from reference TRBV9 and TRBJ1-2): DSGVTQTPKHLITATGQRVTLRCSPRSGDLSVYWYQQSLDQGLQFLIQYYNGEERAKGNILERFSAQQFPDLHSELNLSSLELGDSALYFCASSVGNRANYGYTFGSGTRLTVV.

The chain uses TRBV9 and TRBJ2-1; a possible D gene is TRBD2 (6 bases). V was pared by 2 bases and J by 0 bases, with 9 bases between. Germline V gene lookup returns CDR1 SGDLS and CDR2 YYNGEE. The CDR3 has 15 residues. Here the CDR3 DNA reads TGTGCCAGCAGCGTTGAGACTAGCTCCTACAATGAGCAGTTCTTC. Translation gives CASSVETSSYNEQFF.

The chain is built from TRBV18 and TRBJ1-1; TRBD1 agrees at 9 bases. After removal of 6 bases from V and 2 bases from J, the junction contained 4 bases not matched to a gene. CDR3 size: 14 residues. The germline V gene has CDR1 KGHSH and CDR2 LQKENI. This CDR3 is CASSQDRGNTEAFF. In DNA form, the CDR3 reads TGTGCCAGCTCCCAGGACAGGGGTAACACTGAAGCTTTCTTT.

This chain joins TRBV13 and TRBJ2-5; D is possibly TRBD1 (6 bases). This CDR3 is built from 15 residues. Germline-derived CDR1 and CDR2 are PRHDT and FYEKMQ (reference sequence). Trimming cost V 5 bases and J 5 bases, with 18 bases left between them. Here the CDR3 reads CASSPGTILGETQYF. The CDR3 DNA reads TGTGCCAGCAGCCCTGGGACAATACTGGGGGAGACCCAGTACTTC.

The chain couples TRBV6-5 to TRBJ2-1; possible D gene TRBD2, 5 bases. The CDR3 is 16 residues long. Germline CDR1 MNHEY, CDR2 SVGAGI. The V and J ends lost 4 bases and 2 bases respectively, with 15 bases between them. The CDR3 nucleotides read TGTGCCAGCAGTTCCACCTGGCCGGGGACCTACAATGAGCAGTTCTTC. Protein product: CASSSTWPGTYNEQFF.

V gene TRBV6-5 combines with J gene TRBJ1-4, with D hard to call. Trimming took off 3 bases at V and 7 bases at J, with 12 bases between the two ends. CDR3 size: 14 residues. Germline loops: CDR1 MNHEY, CDR2 SVGAGI. CDR3 sequence (DNA): TGTGCCAGCAGTTATCAGTCTGGGCTTGAAAAACTGTTTTTT. Translation: CASSYQSGLEKLFF.

The CDR3 DNA reads TGTGCCAGCAGTTCAAGCGGGATAGGTGGTTGGGGAGACAATGAGCAGTTCTTC. Protein sequence: CASSSSGIGGWGDNEQFF. The V and J genes are TRBV28 and TRBJ2-1, with 7 bases lining up with TRBD2. Germline loops: CDR1 MDHEN, CDR2 SYDVKM. V was clipped by 4 bases and J by 5 bases; unmatched bases: 17. The CDR3 totals 18 residues.

The CDR3 loop is CASRVRGGATDTQYF. The CDR3 DNA is TGTGCCAGCAGGGTGAGAGGGGGGGCCACAGATACGCAGTATTTT. The V and J genes are TRBV5-4 and TRBJ2-3, with D tentatively TRBD2 (7 bases). The germline V gene encodes CDR1 SGHNT and CDR2 YYREEE (reference sequence). CDR3 length equals 15 residues. The V and J ends lost 5 bases and 2 bases respectively, with 15 bases between them.

The rearrangement links TRBV6-5 to TRBJ2-1, with a weak D call TRBD2 (5 bases). This CDR3 spans 14 amino acids. CDR1 and CDR2 from the germline V gene are MNHEY and SVGAGI. The V and J ends lost 6 bases and 5 bases respectively, with 14 bases between them. The CDR3 is CASRPGQRDNEQFF. DNA of the CDR3: TGTGCCAGCAGGCCGGGCCAGAGGGACAATGAGCAGTTCTTC.

The V call is TRBV5-8, the J call TRBJ2-5, with 8 bases lining up with TRBD1. Germline V lookup: CDR1 SGHTS, CDR2 YDEGEE. V trimming: 5 bases; J trimming: 1 base; junction bases outside the gene matches: 7. This CDR3 contains 15 residues. The CDR3 coding sequence is TGTGCCAGCAGTTCAGACAGGGGCCTCCAAGAGACCCAGTACTTC. It is translated as CASSSDRGLQETQYF.

The genes are TRBV19 and TRBJ1-2; unclear D gene. The CDR3 consists of 14 residues. CDR1 is LNHDA, CDR2 SQIVND, per germline (reference sequence). Trimming cost V 6 bases and J 5 bases, with 16 bases left between them. The CDR3 DNA is TGTGCCAGTAGGACCCCGGGGAATTTGTATGGCTACACCTTC. It is translated as CASRTPGNLYGYTF.